The rows below give T cell receptor beta chains drawn from one sample of a study of blood T cell repertoires in COVID-19. Some clones are missing from TCRdb's copy, which holds only in-frame ones; the method was immunoSEQ multiplex PCR. This table holds about 210,000 clones, over 75% found once. The sample taken for sequencing was PBMCs or T cells enriched from blood (not recorded which). These TCRs come from a man aged 30 to 45 in a cohort exposed to, infected with or recovered from COVID-19 (not recorded which). CDR3s include the opening cysteine and the closing phenylalanine or tryptophan. Fields, in order: D gene, CDR3 length, J gene, clone size, V gene, CDR3 DNA, CDR3 protein. D genes are given only for firm matches. Clone size is stated in some rows and not others, as once, few, many or a class when expanded.

D gene: NA
CDR3 length: 18
J gene: TRBJ2-4
clone size: NA
V gene: TRBV5-6
CDR3 DNA: TGTGCCAGCAGCTTGATAGGGAAAGGGCGGGTGGCCAAAAACATTCAGTACTTC
CDR3 protein: CASSLIGKGRVAKNIQYF

D gene: TRBD2
CDR3 length: 16
J gene: TRBJ2-1
clone size: NA
V gene: TRBV3-1/TRBV3-2
CDR3 DNA: TGTGCCAGCAGCCTCGCCGCGGGGGAGGGCCCCAATGAGCAGTTCTTC
CDR3 protein: CASSLAAGEGPNEQFF

D gene: NA
CDR3 length: 14
J gene: TRBJ1-5
clone size: NA
V gene: TRBV7-2
CDR3 DNA: TGTGCCAGCAGTACCTCGACAGGTAATCAGCCCCAGCATTTT
CDR3 protein: CASSTSTGNQPQHF

D gene: TRBD1
CDR3 length: 14
J gene: TRBJ1-2
clone size: medium-sized
V gene: TRBV7-9
CDR3 DNA: TGTGCCAGCACCGGGGACAGGCGAAAGGATGGCTACACCTTC
CDR3 protein: CASTGDRRKDGYTF

D gene: TRBD2
CDR3 length: 14
J gene: TRBJ2-1
clone size: NA
V gene: TRBV18
CDR3 DNA: TGTGCCAGCTCACCGGGACTAGCCGGTAACGAGCAGTTCTTC
CDR3 protein: CASSPGLAGNEQFF

D gene: TRBD2
CDR3 length: 13
J gene: TRBJ2-7
clone size: once
V gene: TRBV4-2
CDR3 DNA: TGTGCCAGCAGCCAAGCTAGCGGGTGGGAGCAGTACTTC
CDR3 protein: CASSQASGWEQYF

D gene: TRBD1
CDR3 length: 13
J gene: TRBJ2-5
clone size: NA
V gene: TRBV29-1
CDR3 DNA: TGCAGCGCCAAACAGGGGCCCCAAGAGACCCAGTACTTC
CDR3 protein: CSAKQGPQETQYF

D gene: NA
CDR3 length: 15
J gene: TRBJ2-2
clone size: NA
V gene: TRBV5-4
CDR3 DNA: TGTGCCAGCAGCTTGGCACAGCCGAACACCGGGGAGCTGTTTTTT
CDR3 protein: CASSLAQPNTGELFF

D gene: NA
CDR3 length: 15
J gene: TRBJ1-3
clone size: NA
V gene: TRBV5-8
CDR3 DNA: TGTGCCAGCAGCCGGGTGGAGGGCTCTGGAAACACCATATATTTT
CDR3 protein: CASSRVEGSGNTIYF

D gene: TRBD1
CDR3 length: 15
J gene: TRBJ1-5
clone size: NA
V gene: TRBV7-8
CDR3 DNA: TGTGCCAGCATCCCAGGGGGTTCCATCAATCAGCCCCAGCATTTT
CDR3 protein: CASIPGGSINQPQHF

D gene: NA
CDR3 length: 14
J gene: TRBJ1-4
clone size: NA
V gene: TRBV6-5
CDR3 DNA: TGTGCCAGCAGCCAGGGACTGGCTAATGAAAAACTGTTTTTT
CDR3 protein: CASSQGLANEKLFF

D gene: NA
CDR3 length: 14
J gene: TRBJ2-7
clone size: NA
V gene: TRBV27
CDR3 DNA: TGTGCCAGCAGCCCGGGACTGGGGACCTACGAGCAGTACTTC
CDR3 protein: CASSPGLGTYEQYF

D gene: TRBD2
CDR3 length: 15
J gene: TRBJ2-7
clone size: NA
V gene: TRBV28
CDR3 DNA: TGTGCCAGCAGTCCGACTAGCGCGACCTACTACGAGCAGTACTTC
CDR3 protein: CASSPTSATYYEQYF

D gene: NA
CDR3 length: 18
J gene: TRBJ2-3
clone size: NA
V gene: TRBV24-1
CDR3 DNA: TGTGCCACCAGTGAGGCCAGATCGAGCGGAGCGGACTCAGATACGCAGTATTTT
CDR3 protein: CATSEARSSGADSDTQYF